This entry is about one TCR beta chain. What it binds is unknown. CDR1 and CDR2 (germline): MNHEY, SVGAGI. This CDR3 has 15 amino acids. Deletions cut 0 bases from V and 0 bases from J, with 8 bases between. TCRdb's table, derived via immunoSEQ multiplex PCR, lists solely in-frame clones and lacks some. The sample lists around 120,000 clones, about nine tenths seen once, with 3.5% to 4.5% in the top ten. This entry belongs to a study of T cell responses to AZD1222 COVID-19 vaccine. Study context: Second-dose recipients at about 4 or about 12 weeks were treated as one pooled group. Regarding the study as a whole: Close to half of all spike-specific TCRs reportedly target regions of the variants that are unmutated. Donors skewed white British and female; clonal diversity was possibly underestimated.

The sequences come from peripheral blood, collected on day 0 of AZD1222 vaccination. V is TRBV6-5 and J is TRBJ1-2; possibly TRBD1 for D (5 bases). The receptor comes from an adult in good health. In DNA, the CDR3 is TGTGCCAGCAGTTACTCGCAGGGCACTAACTATGGCTACACCTTC. It is translated as CASSYSQGTNYGYTF.